These 23 T cell receptor beta chains were all obtained from the same sample, sequenced in a study of cytomegalovirus exposure and HLA in healthy donors. Amplification used 60 Vbeta primers and 13 Jbeta primers. Sequencing used immunoSEQ multiplex PCR; TCRdb keeps in-frame clones, though not all of them. The sample contains 200,000 or so clones, 78% of which appear only once. Sample: PBMCs. These TCRs come from a male donor in good health and CMV-seronegative.

The rearrangement links TRBV7-9 to TRBJ2-3; D is unclear. Germline V gene sequence: CDR1 SEHNR, CDR2 FQNEAQ (reference sequence). Trimming left V 1 base short and J 0 bases short, with 11 bases between. The CDR3 has 16 amino acids. CDR3 amino acids: CASSLGLAGSTDTQYF. The CDR3 coding sequence is TGTGCCAGCAGCTTAGGTCTGGCAGGCAGCACAGATACGCAGTATTTT. Complete variable domain (other parts from reference TRBV7-9 and TRBJ2-3): DTGVSQNPRHKITKRGQNVTFRCDPISEHNRLYWYRQTLGQGPEFLTYFQNEAQLEKSRLLSDRFSAERPKGSFSTLEIQRTEQGDSAMYLCASSLGLAGSTDTQYFGPGTRLTVL.

V and J are TRBV7-9 and TRBJ1-1; D perhaps matches TRBD1 (6 bases). The germline CDR1 and CDR2 sequences are SEHNR and FQNEAQ (reference sequence). With 3 bases removed from V and 0 bases from J, the gap between germline ends came to 11 bases. This CDR3 has 15 residues. The CDR3 here is CASSFLDSLNTEAFF. The CDR3 DNA reads as TGTGCCAGCAGCTTCCTGGACAGTTTGAACACTGAAGCTTTCTTT.

This rearrangement joins TRBV9 to TRBJ1-2; a possible D gene is TRBD1 (6 bases). CDR1 and CDR2 (germline): SGDLS, YYNGEE. The CDR3 totals 15 residues. V shed 4 bases and J shed 2 bases, with 15 bases lying between them. This CDR3 is CASSPVGGANYGYTF. In DNA form, the CDR3 reads TGTGCCAGCAGCCCCGTAGGGGGGGCGAACTATGGCTACACCTTC. The complete variable domain, with remaining parts taken from reference TRBV9 and TRBJ1-2, reads DSGVTQTPKHLITATGQRVTLRCSPRSGDLSVYWYQQSLDQGLQFLIQYYNGEERAKGNILERFSAQQFPDLHSELNLSSLELGDSALYFCASSPVGGANYGYTFGSGTRLTVV.

J is TRBJ2-7 and V is TRBV25-1, with 7 bases fitting TRBD2. J was trimmed by 2 bases and V by 4 bases; bases with no gene match: 8. CDR3 size: 15 residues. The V gene's germline CDR1 is MGHDK and CDR2 SYGVNS. CDR3 amino acids: CASSADLAAAYEQYF. The CDR3 DNA reads TGTGCCAGCAGTGCGGATCTAGCGGCAGCCTACGAGCAGTACTTC.

The V call is TRBV30, the J call TRBJ1-5, with 10 bases matching TRBD1. Germline V gene lookup returns CDR1 GTSNPN and CDR2 SVGIG (reference sequence). The trim removed 5 bases at V and 0 bases at J, leaving 10 bases unmatched. The length of the CDR3 is 17 residues. The CDR3 coding sequence is TGTGCCTGGGGTAGGCGGACAGGGGGTATTAGCAATCAGCCCCAGCATTTT. This encodes CAWGRRTGGISNQPQHF.

The chain links TRBV6-6 to TRBJ2-2; TRBD2 matches at 8 bases. Trimming removed 6 bases from V and 3 bases from J; junction bases left unmatched: 6. The CDR3 runs 15 residues. Germline V CDR1 and CDR2: MNHNY, SVGAGI (reference sequence). The CDR3 bases are TGTGCCAGCAGGTTAGCGGGAACTTACACCGGGGAGCTGTTTTTT. This encodes CASRLAGTYTGELFF.

The V and J genes are TRBV9 and TRBJ2-7; TRBD2 aligns across 8 bases. This CDR3 region has 17 residues. V gave up 3 bases and J gave up 1 base; unmatched junction bases: 12. The germline V gene has CDR1 SGDLS and CDR2 YYNGEE. CDR3 DNA sequence: TGTGCCAGCAGCGCCACAACTACTAGCGGACAATCCTACGAGCAGTACTTC. Translating gives CASSATTTSGQSYEQYF.

The chain combines TRBV20-1 with TRBJ1-2; D uncertain. There are 11 residues in the CDR3. Trimming stripped 3 bases from V and 8 bases from J, with 10 bases between. Germline lookup yields CDR1 DFQATT and CDR2 SNEGSKA (reference sequence). CDR3 loop: CSASLIQGYTF. In DNA, the CDR3 is TGCAGTGCTAGTCTTATCCAGGGCTACACCTTC.

The rearrangement links TRBV7-8 to TRBJ1-2; 8 bases line up with TRBD1. Germline assignment: CDR1 SGHVS and CDR2 FQNEAQ. Trimming removed 3 bases from V and 5 bases from J; junction bases left unmatched: 2. This CDR3 region has 13 residues. The CDR3 DNA is TGTGCCAGCAGCTTTGGACAGGGTTATGGCTACACCTTC. Translating gives CASSFGQGYGYTF.

The gene calls are TRBV4-1 and TRBJ2-1, with TRBD2 matching 9 bases. The junction had 9 bases not matched to a gene; V was cut back by 1 base and J by 5 bases. The CDR3 covers 17 residues. Germline lookup yields CDR1 MGHRA and CDR2 YSYEKL. CDR3 loop: CASSQASGGRANNEQFF. In nucleotides, the CDR3 is TGCGCCAGCAGCCAAGCGTCTGGCGGGAGGGCCAACAATGAGCAGTTCTTC.

The chain is built from TRBV10-2 and TRBJ2-5, with D possibly being TRBD2 (5 bases). V shed 3 bases and J shed 7 bases, with 15 bases lying between them. Germline values: CDR1 WSHSY, CDR2 SAAADI. This CDR3 has 14 residues. Here the CDR3 reads CASSDLASLGTQYF. The CDR3 DNA follows: TGCGCCAGCAGTGACCTTGCTAGCTTGGGGACCCAGTACTTC.

The V and J genes are TRBV6-6 and TRBJ2-7, with 9 bases lining up with TRBD1. Unmatched junction bases numbered 11, after V lost 6 bases and J lost 5 bases. The germline V gene has CDR1 MNHNY and CDR2 SVGAGI (reference sequence). The CDR3 totals 15 residues. This chain's CDR3 is CASSSPGTGNNEQYF. CDR3 in DNA: TGTGCCAGCAGCTCCCCCGGGACAGGGAACAACGAGCAGTACTTC.

The chain links TRBV29-1 to TRBJ2-7, with TRBD2 matching over 10 bases. V gave up 6 bases and J gave up 3 bases; unmatched junction bases: 5. Germline assignment: CDR1 SQVTM and CDR2 ANQGSEA. The CDR3 length is 13 residues. CDR3 in DNA: TGCAGCGTAACCGGGACTAGCGTCTACGAGCAGTACTTC. Protein product: CSVTGTSVYEQYF.

The V call is TRBV14, the J call TRBJ2-1, with TRBD2 identical over 7 bases. The V gene's germline CDR1 is SGHDN and CDR2 FVKESK. V lost 0 bases to trimming and J lost 7 bases; unmatched junction nucleotides: 9. The CDR3 is made up of 16 amino acids. In DNA, the CDR3 is TGTGCCAGCAGCCAAGATTTGGGGGAGGGCCCGAATGAGCAGTTCTTC. It yields the protein CASSQDLGEGPNEQFF. The full variable domain, with the rest looked up from reference TRBV14 and TRBJ2-1, is EAGVTQFPSHSVIEKGQTVTLRCDPISGHDNLYWYRRVMGKEIKFLLHFVKESKQDESGMPNNRFLAERTGGTYSTLKVQPAELEDSGVYFCASSQDLGEGPNEQFFGPGTRLTVL.

The chain is built from TRBV29-1 and TRBJ2-3; 10 nucleotides match TRBD1. The CDR3 is made up of 14 amino acids. Per the germline V gene, CDR1 is SQVTM and CDR2 is ANQGSEA. V lost 3 bases to trimming and J lost 5 bases; unmatched junction nucleotides: 5. The CDR3 spells CSVDTGQGIDTQYF. The CDR3 coding sequence is TGCAGCGTTGATACGGGACAGGGGATAGATACGCAGTATTTT.

The rearrangement joins TRBV5-1 to TRBJ2-1; D could derive from TRBD1 or TRBD2 (11 bases each). Per germline, CDR1 SGHRS and CDR2 YFSETQ. The CDR3 runs to 22 residues. Trimming left V 5 bases short and J 2 bases short, with 35 bases between. CDR3 nucleotide sequence: TGCGCCAGCAGTCCCTTCTCTCCGGGACAGGGGGGGACTAGCGGAGCCTACAATGAGCAGTTCTTC. This translates into CASSPFSPGQGGTSGAYNEQFF.

This chain connects TRBV19 to TRBJ2-7; 10 bases are shared with TRBD2. CDR3 length: 18 residues. V was pared by 2 bases and J by 0 bases, with 10 bases of the junction left unmatched. The germline CDR1 and CDR2 sequences are LNHDA and SQIVND (reference sequence). CDR3 DNA sequence: TGTGCCAGTAGTATATCTATAGCGGGAGGCCCCTCCTCCTACGAGCAGTACTTC. Its translation is CASSISIAGGPSSYEQYF.

This rearrangement joins TRBV28 to TRBJ2-2, with D possibly matching TRBD1 (5 bases). The CDR3 has 15 residues. Trimming took off 6 bases at V and 6 bases at J, with 17 bases between the two ends. Germline V gene data show CDR1 as MDHEN and CDR2 as SYDVKM. The CDR3 DNA follows: TGTGCCAGCAGGCTCCTGGTCCCCAGGGCCGGGGAGCTGTTTTTT. Amino acid sequence: CASRLLVPRAGELFF. Variable domain in full (rest from reference TRBV28 and TRBJ2-2): DVKVTQSSRYLVKRTGEKVFLECVQDMDHENMFWYRQDPGLGLRLIYFSYDVKMKEKGDIPEGYSVSREKKERFSLILESASTNQTSMYLCASRLLVPRAGELFFGEGSRLTVL.

This clone occurred a few times. This chain uses TRBV6-1 with TRBJ2-5; no reliable D call. The tail of the sequence fits TRBJ2-7 better, so the J call may be wrong. Germline assignment: CDR1 MNHNS and CDR2 SASEGT. This CDR3 comprises 12 residues. The CDR3 region has the DNA TGTGCCAGCAGTGGGGCCCCCTACGAGCAGTACTTC. It codes for CASSGAPYEQYF.

V gene TRBV4-1 combines with J gene TRBJ2-5; 10 nucleotides line up with TRBD1. The J call could be wrong; TRBJ2-7 is a better fit for the DNA end. The CDR3 runs to 16 residues. Germline V gene sequence: CDR1 MGHRA, CDR2 YSYEKL. CDR3 DNA: TGCGCCAGCAGCCAGGTCGGTGGACAGGGGGCCTACGAGCAGTACTTC. Its protein product is CASSQVGGQGAYEQYF.

Regarding this clone: Additional DNA sequences in this sample encode the identical CDR3. The chain links TRBV9 to TRBJ2-3, with 7 bases fitting TRBD2. J lost 3 bases, V lost 0 bases, and 4 bases had no gene match. CDR1 SGDLS and CDR2 YYNGEE come from the germline V gene. The CDR3 is made up of 15 amino acids. The CDR3 DNA sequence: TGTGCCAGCAGCGTAGTGGGTAGCGGGACAGATACGCAGTATTTT. It is translated as CASSVVGSGTDTQYF.

This rearrangement joins TRBV28 to TRBJ1-5, with D unresolved. The length of the CDR3 is 15 residues. Trimming removed 3 bases from V and 2 bases from J, with 11 bases in between. From germline, CDR1 is MDHEN and CDR2 SYDVKM. Here the CDR3 reads CASSFAPGRNQPQHF. The CDR3 DNA follows: TGTGCCAGCAGTTTTGCGCCAGGCCGCAATCAGCCCCAGCATTTT.

The gene calls are TRBV29-1 and TRBJ1-2; TRBD1 matches 7 bases. In germline, CDR1 is SQVTM, CDR2 ANQGSEA. V trimming: 1 base; J trimming: 2 bases; junction bases outside the gene matches: 4. The CDR3 runs 14 residues. This chain's CDR3 is CSVEGARGNYGYTF. In DNA, the CDR3 is TGCAGCGTTGAAGGTGCCAGGGGGAACTATGGCTACACCTTC.